This T cell receptor beta chain originates from a study of blood T cell repertoires in COVID-19. Study overall: PBMCs, B-cell-depleted T cells, or T cells provided the cDNA or gDNA that made up the material.

The V end was cut by 0 bases, the J end by 6 bases, with 9 bases between. Germline CDR1 is SGHNT and CDR2 is YENEEA. This CDR3 region has 14 residues. Profiling relied on immunoSEQ multiplex PCR, and the TCRdb table lists in-frame clones only, not all of them. The sample has roughly 340,000 clones, around 87% seen once. The chain links TRBV11-3 to TRBJ2-4; D not resolved. Sequenced: peripheral blood. This TCR was recovered from a woman between 45 and 60 years old with COVID-19, enrolled during active disease. Here the CDR3 reads CASSLDPPVNIQYF. Written as DNA, the CDR3 is TGTGCCAGCAGCTTAGATCCACCAGTAAACATTCAGTACTTC.